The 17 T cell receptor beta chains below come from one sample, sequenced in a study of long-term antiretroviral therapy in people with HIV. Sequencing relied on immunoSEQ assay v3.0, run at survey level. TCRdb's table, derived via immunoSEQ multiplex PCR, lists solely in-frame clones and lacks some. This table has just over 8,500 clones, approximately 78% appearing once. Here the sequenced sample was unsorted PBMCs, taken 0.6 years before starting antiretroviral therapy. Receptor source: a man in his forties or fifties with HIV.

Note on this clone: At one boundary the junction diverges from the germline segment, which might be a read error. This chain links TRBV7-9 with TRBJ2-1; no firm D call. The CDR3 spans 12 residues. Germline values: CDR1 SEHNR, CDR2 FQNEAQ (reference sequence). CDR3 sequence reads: CASSLMLAEELF. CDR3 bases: TGTGCCAGCAGCTTAATGCTCGCAGAGGAACTCTTC.

The CDR3 DNA reads TGTGCCAGTAGTCCCCAGGGGGCAGATGCCCTCCACTTT. This sequence encodes CASSPQGADALHF. The chain joins TRBV19 to TRBJ1-6, with 8 bases identical to TRBD1. The CDR3 extends over 13 amino acids. Germline trimming cut 5 bases from V and 14 bases from J; bases unmatched to any gene: 8. Germline V lookup: CDR1 LNHDA, CDR2 SQIVND (reference sequence).

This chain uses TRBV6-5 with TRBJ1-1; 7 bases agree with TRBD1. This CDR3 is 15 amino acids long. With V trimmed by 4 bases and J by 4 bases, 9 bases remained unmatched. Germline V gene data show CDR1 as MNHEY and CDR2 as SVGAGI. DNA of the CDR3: TGTGCCAGCAGTTTAACAGGGGCAAAGGGCACTGAAGCTTTCTTT. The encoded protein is CASSLTGAKGTEAFF.

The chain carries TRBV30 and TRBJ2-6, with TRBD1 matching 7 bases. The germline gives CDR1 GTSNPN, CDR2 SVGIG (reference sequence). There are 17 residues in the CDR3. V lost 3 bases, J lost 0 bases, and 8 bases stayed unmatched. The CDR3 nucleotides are TGTGCCTGGAGCGTCGACAGGGACGGCTCTGGGGCCAACGTCCTGACTTTC. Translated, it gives CAWSVDRDGSGANVLTF. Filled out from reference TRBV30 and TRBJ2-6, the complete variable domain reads SQTIHQWPATLVQPVGSPLSLECTVEGTSNPNLYWYRQAAGRGLQLLFYSVGIGQISSEVPQNLSASRPQDRQFILSSKKLLLSDSGFYLCAWSVDRDGSGANVLTFGAGSRLTVL.

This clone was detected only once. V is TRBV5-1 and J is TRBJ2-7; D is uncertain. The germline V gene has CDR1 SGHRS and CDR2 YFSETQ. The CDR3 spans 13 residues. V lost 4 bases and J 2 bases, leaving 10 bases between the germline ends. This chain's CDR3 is CASSPIEPYEQYF. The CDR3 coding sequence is TGCGCCAGCAGCCCCATAGAACCCTACGAGCAGTACTTC.

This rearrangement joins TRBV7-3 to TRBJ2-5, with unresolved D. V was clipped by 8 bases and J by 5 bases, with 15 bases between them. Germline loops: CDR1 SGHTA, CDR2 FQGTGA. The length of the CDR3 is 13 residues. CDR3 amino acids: CASALDPGETQYF. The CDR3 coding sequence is TGTGCCAGCGCCCTGGACCCCGGGGAGACCCAGTACTTC.

The CDR3 coding sequence is TGTGCCAGCAGCCGACAGGGGGCAGAGTATGGCTACACCTTC. This translates into CASSRQGAEYGYTF. J is TRBJ1-2 and V is TRBV6-1; 10 bases match TRBD1. V shed 6 bases and J 5 bases; nucleotides not matched to a gene: 6. Germline CDR1 and CDR2: MNHNS and SASEGT. The CDR3 has 14 residues.

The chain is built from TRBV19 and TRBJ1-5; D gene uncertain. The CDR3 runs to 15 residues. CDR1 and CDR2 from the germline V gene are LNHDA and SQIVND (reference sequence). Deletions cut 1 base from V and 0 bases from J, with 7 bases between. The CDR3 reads CASSIAADSNQPQHF. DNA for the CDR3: TGTGCCAGTAGTATAGCGGCAGATAGCAATCAGCCCCAGCATTTT.

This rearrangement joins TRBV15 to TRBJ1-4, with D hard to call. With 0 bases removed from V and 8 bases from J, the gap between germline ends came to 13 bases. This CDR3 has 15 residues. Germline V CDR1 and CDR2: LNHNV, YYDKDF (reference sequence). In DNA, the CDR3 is TGTGCCACCAGCAGAGATCTGCCGGGGAACGAAAAACTGTTTTTT. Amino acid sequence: CATSRDLPGNEKLFF.

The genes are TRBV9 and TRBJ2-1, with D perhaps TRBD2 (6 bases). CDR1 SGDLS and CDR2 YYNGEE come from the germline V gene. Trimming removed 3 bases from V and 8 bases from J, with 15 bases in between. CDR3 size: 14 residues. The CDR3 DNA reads TGTGCCAGCAGCGCGGGACTCCTCTTCGATGAGCAGTTCTTC. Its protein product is CASSAGLLFDEQFF.

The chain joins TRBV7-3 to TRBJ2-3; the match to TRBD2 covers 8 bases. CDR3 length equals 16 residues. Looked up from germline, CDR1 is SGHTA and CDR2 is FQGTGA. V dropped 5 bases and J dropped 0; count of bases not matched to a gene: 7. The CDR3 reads CASSLQRGPSTDTQYF. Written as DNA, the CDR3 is TGTGCCAGCAGCCTCCAGCGGGGGCCTAGCACAGATACGCAGTATTTT.

CDR3 DNA sequence: TGTGCCAGTAGCCGTGGACAGGGGGGATTGACTGGGGCCAACGTCCTGACTTTC. It translates to CASSRGQGGLTGANVLTF. The V gene is TRBV19, the J gene TRBJ2-6; 10 nucleotides agree with TRBD1. This CDR3 region has 18 residues. Germline V gives CDR1 LNHDA, CDR2 SQIVND (reference sequence). With V trimmed by 6 bases and J by 2 bases, 10 bases remained unmatched.

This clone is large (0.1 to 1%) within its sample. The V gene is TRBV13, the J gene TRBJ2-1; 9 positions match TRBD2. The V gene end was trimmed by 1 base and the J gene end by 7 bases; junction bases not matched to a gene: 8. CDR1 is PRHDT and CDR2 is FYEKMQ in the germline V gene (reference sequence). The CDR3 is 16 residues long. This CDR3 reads CASSLEGGGARNEQFF. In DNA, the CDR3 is TGTGCCAGCAGCTTAGAGGGCGGGGGGGCCAGAAATGAGCAGTTCTTC.

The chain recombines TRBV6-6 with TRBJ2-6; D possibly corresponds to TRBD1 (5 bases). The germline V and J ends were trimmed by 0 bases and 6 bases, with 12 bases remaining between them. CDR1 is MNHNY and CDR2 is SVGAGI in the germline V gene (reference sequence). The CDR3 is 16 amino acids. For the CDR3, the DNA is TGTGCCAGCAGTTACTCGAGCCAGGGTAAGGCCAACGTCCTGACTTTC. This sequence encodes CASSYSSQGKANVLTF.

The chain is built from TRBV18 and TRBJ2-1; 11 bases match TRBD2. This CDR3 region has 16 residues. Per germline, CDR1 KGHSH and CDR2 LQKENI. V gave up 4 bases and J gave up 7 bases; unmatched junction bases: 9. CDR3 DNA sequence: TGTGCCAGCTCACAATCACTAGCGGGGGCCGGGAATGAGCAGTTCTTC. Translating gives CASSQSLAGAGNEQFF.

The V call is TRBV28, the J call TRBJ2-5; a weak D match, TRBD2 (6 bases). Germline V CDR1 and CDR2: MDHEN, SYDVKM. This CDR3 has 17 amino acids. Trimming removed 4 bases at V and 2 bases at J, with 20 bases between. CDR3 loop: CASSSFWGDSEQETQYF. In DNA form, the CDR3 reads TGTGCCAGCAGTTCCTTTTGGGGGGACTCGGAACAAGAGACCCAGTACTTC.

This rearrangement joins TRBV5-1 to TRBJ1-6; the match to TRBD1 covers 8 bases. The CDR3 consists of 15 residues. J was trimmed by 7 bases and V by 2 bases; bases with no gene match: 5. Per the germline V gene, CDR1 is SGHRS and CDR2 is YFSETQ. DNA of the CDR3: TGCGCCAGCAGCTTCGCGGACAGGGAGAATTCACCCCTCCACTTT. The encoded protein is CASSFADRENSPLHF. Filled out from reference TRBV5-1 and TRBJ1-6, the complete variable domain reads KAGVTQTPRYLIKTRGQQVTLSCSPISGHRSVSWYQQTPGQGLQFLFEYFSETQRNKGNFPGRFSGRQFSNSRSEMNVSTLELGDSALYLCASSFADRENSPLHFGNGTRLTVT.